This TCR beta chain was sequenced for a study of control samples from healthy donors and cancer patients. Generated by immunoSEQ multiplex PCR, the TCRdb table keeps only in-frame clones and is missing some. The sample shows some 130,000 clones, 92% of them seen only once. This TCR was sampled from a young man in good health. Material: blood.

The CDR3 bases are TGTGCCAGCAGCTGGGACAGGAGCTCCTACGAGCAGTACTTC. Protein product: CASSWDRSSYEQYF. The chain uses TRBV2 and TRBJ2-7, with 8 bases aligning to TRBD1. CDR1 SNHLY and CDR2 FYNNEI come from the germline V gene. The trim removed 6 bases at V and 0 bases at J, leaving 4 bases unmatched. CDR3 length equals 14 residues.